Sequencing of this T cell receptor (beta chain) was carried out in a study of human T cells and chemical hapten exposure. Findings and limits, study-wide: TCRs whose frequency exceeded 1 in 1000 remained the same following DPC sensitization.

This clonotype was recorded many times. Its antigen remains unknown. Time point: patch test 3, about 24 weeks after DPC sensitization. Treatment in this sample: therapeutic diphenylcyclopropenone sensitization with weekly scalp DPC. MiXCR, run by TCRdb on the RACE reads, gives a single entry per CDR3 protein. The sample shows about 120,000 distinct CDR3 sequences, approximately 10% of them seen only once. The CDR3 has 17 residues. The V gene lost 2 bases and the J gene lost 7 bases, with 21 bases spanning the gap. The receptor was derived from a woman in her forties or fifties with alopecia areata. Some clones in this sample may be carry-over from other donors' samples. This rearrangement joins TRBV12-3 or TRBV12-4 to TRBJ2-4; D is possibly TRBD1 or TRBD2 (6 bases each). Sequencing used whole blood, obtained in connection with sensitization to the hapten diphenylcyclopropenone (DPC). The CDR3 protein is CASSLMFGGRGFNIQYF. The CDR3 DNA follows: TGTGCCAGCAGTTTAATGTTCGGGGGCCGAGGTTTCAACATTCAGTACTTC.